This TCR beta chain appears in the sequencing data of a study of cytomegalovirus exposure and HLA in healthy donors. The overall study: Early released data had about 85 million unique TCRs, all coming from HLA-typed donors. Out of about 410 genotyped donors, approximately 84% belonged to the Caucasian-associated ancestry cluster.

Per germline, CDR1 MNHNY and CDR2 SVGAGI (reference sequence). Trimming left V 9 bases short and J 8 bases short, with 16 bases between. This CDR3 region has 12 residues. PCR amplification relied on 60 Vbeta primers (plus 13 Jbeta primers). Profiled with immunoSEQ multiplex PCR; TCRdb holds only in-frame clones, not every one. Of 130,000 to 150,000 clones in the sample, around 82% were seen once. On this clone: What it binds is unknown.

General observations from the study: In vitro data verified a few CMV-associated chains as specific for CMV antigens. In a later analysis, TCR association rates varied by HLA locus: DRB1 most, HLA-C fewest.

Sequences were obtained from PBMCs. The source is a woman between 18 and 29 years old in good health and CMV-seropositive. The chain couples TRBV6-6 to TRBJ1-2; D call uncertain. The CDR3: CASNMGGVGYTF. CDR3 DNA sequence: TGTGCCAGTAATATGGGTGGAGTCGGCTACACCTTC.